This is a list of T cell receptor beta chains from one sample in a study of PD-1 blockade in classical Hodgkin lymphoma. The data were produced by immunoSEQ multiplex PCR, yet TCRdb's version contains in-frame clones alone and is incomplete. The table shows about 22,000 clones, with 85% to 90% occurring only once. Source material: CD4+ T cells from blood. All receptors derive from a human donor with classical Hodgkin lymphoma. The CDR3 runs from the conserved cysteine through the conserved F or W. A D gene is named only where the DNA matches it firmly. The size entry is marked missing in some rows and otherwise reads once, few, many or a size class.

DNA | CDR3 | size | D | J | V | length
TGTGCCACGACCTCGTGGGGGACCTACGAGCAGTACTTC | CATTSWGTYEQYF | NA | NA | TRBJ2-7 | TRBV6-5 | 13
TGTGCCAGCAGCCGGACAGGGCTACAAGAGACCCAGTACTTC | CASSRTGLQETQYF | NA | TRBD1 | TRBJ2-5 | TRBV7-6 | 14
TGTGCCATCAAGGCGGGAGGTTCCTACGAGCAGTACTTC | CAIKAGGSYEQYF | NA | TRBD2 | TRBJ2-7 | TRBV10-3 | 13
TGTGCCAGCAGCTTGGCCGGGACAGGGGAAAACACCATATATTTT | CASSLAGTGENTIYF | NA | TRBD1 | TRBJ1-3 | TRBV5-4 | 15
TGTGCCAGCAGCTTCCGCCGGGACAGGGCTTACAATGAGCAGTTCTTC | CASSFRRDRAYNEQFF | once | TRBD1 | TRBJ2-1 | TRBV7-9 | 16
TGTGCCAGCAGCGCTGGCCCCCTGTACGAGCAGTACTTC | CASSAGPLYEQYF | NA | NA | TRBJ2-7 | TRBV9 | 13
TGCGCCAGCAGCATCCGGACTAGCCACACAGATACGCAGTATTTT | CASSIRTSHTDTQYF | once | TRBD2 | TRBJ2-3 | TRBV5-1 | 15
TGCGCCAGCAGCGTAGACTCCCACTTGATGGCCGGGGAGCTGTTTTTT | CASSVDSHLMAGELFF | few | NA | TRBJ2-2 | TRBV5-1 | 16
TGTGCCTACCGACAGACTGAAGCTTTCTTT | CAYRQTEAFF | few | NA | TRBJ1-1 | TRBV30 | 10
TGTGCCAGCAGCTTAGGGGGACAGGGCAACTATGGCTACACCTTC | CASSLGGQGNYGYTF | NA | TRBD1 | TRBJ1-2 | TRBV13 | 15
TGTGCCCCCCTTGGTAGTAGTGAGTACTTC | CAPLGSSEYF | NA | NA | TRBJ2-7 | TRBV10-3 | 10
TGTGCCAGCTCTATAGTCTTTAGATCAGGTGCCCAGGTGCCGGGGGCCAACGTCCTGACTTTC | CASSIVFRSGAQVPGANVLTF | NA | NA | TRBJ2-6 | TRBV18 | 21
TGTGCCAGCAGCTTCCGGGACACCCTCTATTTT | CASSFRDTLYF | NA | NA | TRBJ1-5 | TRBV7-8 | 11
TGCGCCAGCAGCACCGACGTCGGGACAGGGGACAACACCTTC | CASSTDVGTGDNTF | NA | TRBD1 | TRBJ1-2 | TRBV5-1 | 14
TGTGCCAGCAGCTTTAAGGGGACTAATGAAAAACTGTTTTTT | CASSFKGTNEKLFF | NA | NA | TRBJ1-4 | TRBV7-9 | 14
TGTGCCAGCAGCTTAGGTAACAGCCGAAACACCATATATTTT | CASSLGNSRNTIYF | NA | NA | TRBJ1-3 | TRBV7-2 | 14
TGTGCCAGCAGTTTAGTGTCGGCCCTCGGCCGATCCTACGAGCAGTACTTC | CASSLVSALGRSYEQYF | NA | NA | TRBJ2-7 | TRBV28 | 17
TGTGCCAGCAGCTTAGTGTCAGCCCTGTCCTACAATGAGCAGTTCTTC | CASSLVSALSYNEQFF | NA | NA | TRBJ2-1 | TRBV7-2 | 16
TGTGCCAGCAGTTACGACAGGGGGAACAGGGGGCAGTTCTTC | CASSYDRGNRGQFF | NA | TRBD1 | TRBJ2-1 | TRBV6-6 | 14
TGTGCCAGCAGCAAAGCTCCCGCTAGCGGGGGCAATGAGCAGTTCTTC | CASSKAPASGGNEQFF | once | NA | TRBJ2-1 | TRBV21-1 | 16
TGTGTCTGGAGCCGCGGGGCGGGCCCGGGCGACGAGCAGTACTTC | CVWSRGAGPGDEQYF | once | NA | TRBJ2-7 | TRBV30 | 15
TGTGCCAGCAGAGAGGGGACAGGGATCAATTCACCCCTCCACTTT | CASREGTGINSPLHF | NA | TRBD1 | TRBJ1-6 | TRBV27 | 15
TGTGCCAGCAGCCGGGACAGGGACGAAAAACTGTTTTTT | CASSRDRDEKLFF | NA | TRBD1 | TRBJ1-4 | TRBV2 | 13
TGTGCCAGCAGTAAGGCCTCAAACTATGGCTACACCTTC | CASSKASNYGYTF | NA | NA | TRBJ1-2 | TRBV6-1 | 13
TGTGCCAGCAGCTTAGGGGTGCCGGGGACGGGAGAGACCCAGTACTTC | CASSLGVPGTGETQYF | NA | NA | TRBJ2-5 | TRBV7-2 | 16
TGTGCCAGCAGTTTCCTTTCGGGACAGAACTACGAGCAGTACTTC | CASSFLSGQNYEQYF | NA | TRBD1 | TRBJ2-7 | TRBV28 | 15
TGTGCCATCAGTACTAGCGGAAATTACTACGAGCAGTACTTC | CAISTSGNYYEQYF | NA | TRBD2 | TRBJ2-7 | TRBV10-3 | 14
TGTGCCAGCAGTTTCGGTTGGGCCGGGGAGCTGTTTTTT | CASSFGWAGELFF | NA | NA | TRBJ2-2 | TRBV27 | 13
TGCGCCAGCAGCTCTGGACTATTCAAACCTTCAATTCACACTGAAGCTTTCTTT | CASSSGLFKPSIHTEAFF | NA | NA | TRBJ1-1 | TRBV5-1 | 18
TGTGCCAGTAGTGTCAGACAGGGGAGCAATCAGCCCCAGCATTTT | CASSVRQGSNQPQHF | few | TRBD1 | TRBJ1-5 | TRBV19 | 15
TGTGCCAGCAGCCGACAGACAGGGTTTGAGCAGTTCTTC | CASSRQTGFEQFF | NA | TRBD1 | TRBJ2-1 | TRBV5-8 | 13
TGTGCCAGCAGCGTAAGGGCGGGAGAGGAGACCCAGTACTTC | CASSVRAGEETQYF | NA | TRBD2 | TRBJ2-5 | TRBV9 | 14
TGTGCCAGCAGCTTAAGCGTGCAGGGCGGTTCGTCCGAGCAGTACTTC | CASSLSVQGGSSEQYF | NA | NA | TRBJ2-7 | TRBV7-9 | 16
TGCGCCAGCAGCTTAGGTACAGCTAGCACAGATACGCAGTATTTT | CASSLGTASTDTQYF | NA | NA | TRBJ2-3 | TRBV5-1 | 15
TGTGCCAGTCTCAGGGTTGGCACTGAAGCTTTCTTT | CASLRVGTEAFF | few | NA | TRBJ1-1 | TRBV19 | 12
TGCGCCAGCAGACCTGCCGGGGGGTCCAACGAGCAGTACTTC | CASRPAGGSNEQYF | NA | TRBD2 | TRBJ2-7 | TRBV10-2 | 14
TGTGCCAGCAGCTCGGGGGACCTACTGCGGAGTTCACCCCTCCACTTT | CASSSGDLLRSSPLHF | NA | NA | TRBJ1-6 | TRBV5-4 | 16
TGTGCCAGCAGCTTTACGCGGGCTAACAGAAATTCACCCCTCCACTTT | CASSFTRANRNSPLHF | NA | NA | TRBJ1-6 | TRBV7-2 | 16
TGTGCCAGCAGCTTCCGACTCCTTCCCGGGGGGAGGGAGCAGTACTTC | CASSFRLLPGGREQYF | NA | TRBD2 | TRBJ2-7 | TRBV7-2 | 16
TGTGCCAGCAGCCCATCGACAGACTACACCGGGGAGCTGTTTTTT | CASSPSTDYTGELFF | NA | NA | TRBJ2-2 | TRBV6-6 | 15
TGTGCCAGCAGGTCAGCCTACAATCAGCCCCAGCATTTT | CASRSAYNQPQHF | few | NA | TRBJ1-5 | TRBV2 | 13
TGTGCCAGCAGCTTCGGCCCCAATGAAAAACTGTTTTTT | CASSFGPNEKLFF | NA | NA | TRBJ1-4 | TRBV5-4 | 13
TGTGCCAGCTCACCTGGGCGAGGAGAGGATGGCTACACCTTC | CASSPGRGEDGYTF | NA | NA | TRBJ1-2 | TRBV18 | 14
TGTGCCATCAGGGGAGGGACAGGGCTTATCAATGAGCAGTTCTTC | CAIRGGTGLINEQFF | NA | TRBD1 | TRBJ2-1 | TRBV10-3 | 15
TGTGCCAGCAGTTTATCCGGGACAGGGGGTTCCGAGCAGTACTTC | CASSLSGTGGSEQYF | NA | TRBD1 | TRBJ2-7 | TRBV27 | 15
TGCGCCAGCAGCTCGGTACAGGCGTCCGGGGACAATGAGCAGTTCTTC | CASSSVQASGDNEQFF | NA | NA | TRBJ2-1 | TRBV5-1 | 16
TGCGCCAGCAGCCAAGTTTGGGCAGGCTCTGGAAACACCATATATTTT | CASSQVWAGSGNTIYF | NA | NA | TRBJ1-3 | TRBV4-1 | 16
TGTGCCAGCAGTTACACCGGGACAGGGAATTCACCCCTCCACTTT | CASSYTGTGNSPLHF | NA | TRBD1 | TRBJ1-6 | TRBV6-5 | 15
TGTGCCAGCAGGTTAGGGCCTCATGGGGCCAACGTCCTGACTTTC | CASRLGPHGANVLTF | NA | NA | TRBJ2-6 | TRBV7-3 | 15